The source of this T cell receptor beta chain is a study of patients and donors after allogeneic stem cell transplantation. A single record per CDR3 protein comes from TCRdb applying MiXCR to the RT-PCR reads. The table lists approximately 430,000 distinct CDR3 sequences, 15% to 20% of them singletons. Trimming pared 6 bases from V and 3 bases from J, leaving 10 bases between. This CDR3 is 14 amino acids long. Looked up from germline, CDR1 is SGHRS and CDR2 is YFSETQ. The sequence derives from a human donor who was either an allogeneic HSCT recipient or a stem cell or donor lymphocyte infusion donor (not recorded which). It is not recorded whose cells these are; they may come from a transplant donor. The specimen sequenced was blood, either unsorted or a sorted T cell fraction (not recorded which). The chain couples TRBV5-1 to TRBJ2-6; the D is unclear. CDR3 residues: CASTQPGGANVLTF. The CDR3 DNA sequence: TGCGCCAGCACCCAGCCCGGTGGGGCCAACGTCCTGACTTTC.